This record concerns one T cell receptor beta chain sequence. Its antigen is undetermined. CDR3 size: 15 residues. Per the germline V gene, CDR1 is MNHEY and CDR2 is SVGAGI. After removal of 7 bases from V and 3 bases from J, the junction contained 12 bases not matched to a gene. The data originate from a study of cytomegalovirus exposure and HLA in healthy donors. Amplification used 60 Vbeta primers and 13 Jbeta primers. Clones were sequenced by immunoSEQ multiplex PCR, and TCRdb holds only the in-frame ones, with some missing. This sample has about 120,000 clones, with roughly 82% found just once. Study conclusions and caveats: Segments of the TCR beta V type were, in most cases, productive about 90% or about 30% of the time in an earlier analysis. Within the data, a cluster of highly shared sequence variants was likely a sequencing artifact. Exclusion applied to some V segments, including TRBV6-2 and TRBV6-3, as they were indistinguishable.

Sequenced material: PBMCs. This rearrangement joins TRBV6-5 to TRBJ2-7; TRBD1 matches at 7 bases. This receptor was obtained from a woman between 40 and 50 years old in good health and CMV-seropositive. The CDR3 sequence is CASTPGTDNFYEQYF. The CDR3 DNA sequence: TGTGCCAGCACCCCAGGGACAGACAACTTCTACGAGCAGTACTTC.